The entry that follows covers one TCR beta chain sequence. Its antigen is still unknown. CDR1 is MNHEY and CDR2 is SMNVEV in the germline V gene (reference sequence). Trimming took off 3 bases at V and 3 bases at J, with 12 bases between the two ends. The CDR3 runs 14 residues. TCRdb passed the 5' RACE reads through MiXCR, listing each CDR3 protein once. This table has approximately 220,000 distinct CDR3 sequences, around 17% appearing once. The data belong to a study of CD8 T cells in ankylosing spondylitis. Whole-study results and caveats: CD8+ cells made up the disease-linked clones, which were relatively rare in peripheral blood. Typical of ankylosing spondylitis blood, it appeared, was a TCR beta motif of 7 or 8 highly homologous variants. Matched ankylosing spondylitis synovial fluid reportedly showed significant enrichment of disease-linked clones. Past studies reported some motif variants in reactive arthritis synovial fluid and blood.

The chain couples TRBV27 to TRBJ2-7; D perhaps matches TRBD2 (5 bases). This sequence was found in a male donor with ankylosing spondylitis. Sequenced input: blood, either unsorted or a sorted T cell fraction (not recorded which). The CDR3 loop is CASSFGAEGYEQYF. Written as DNA, the CDR3 is TGTGCCAGCAGTTTCGGAGCCGAGGGCTACGAGCAGTACTTC.